This T cell receptor (beta chain) was obtained from a study of T cell changes during pregnancy in multiple sclerosis. Sequencing was performed with immunoSEQ multiplex PCR; in TCRdb, only in-frame clones are kept and a portion is missing. The data contain tens of thousands of clones, around 93% of them seen just once; the ten biggest clones take up less than 0.2%. CDR1 and CDR2 from the germline V gene are LNHDA and SQIVND (reference sequence). The CDR3 has 15 amino acids. Trimming cost V 4 bases and J 3 bases, with 14 bases left between them. The material sequenced was CD4+ T cells from peripheral blood mononuclear cells, taken after pregnancy. The V call is TRBV19, the J call TRBJ2-3, with TRBD2 as a possible D gene (6 bases). The sequence derives from a female donor in good health, enrolled as a control in a pregnancy study. CDR3 residues: CASSTAGRPTDTQYF. CDR3 DNA sequence: TGTGCCAGTAGTACCGCGGGGCGCCCGACAGATACGCAGTATTTT.